Each of the 10 T cell receptor beta chains below was sequenced from the same sample in a study of T cells after yellow fever vaccination. TCRdb analysed the 5' RACE reads with MiXCR anew, one entry per CDR3 protein. There are about 370,000 distinct CDR3 sequences in the sample; roughly 12% occur only once, and roughly 18% lies in the top ten. Specimen: PBMCs, collected on the day of the first yellow fever vaccination. The receptors stem from a man younger than 35 who received the YFV17D yellow fever vaccine.

This clonotype showed up just a few times. The V call is TRBV6-2 or TRBV6-3, the J call TRBJ2-1; a weak D match, TRBD2 (5 bases). The CDR3 is made up of 16 amino acids. CDR1 and CDR2 (germline): MNHEY, SVGEGT. With 6 bases removed from V and 10 bases from J, the gap between germline ends came to 25 bases. DNA for the CDR3: TGTGCCAGCAGCCTACAGACGGGGAAGGAGATTGAGGAGCAGTTCTTC. Translated: CASSLQTGKEIEEQFF.

This clonotype was observed many times. V gene TRBV20-1 combines with J gene TRBJ2-5, with D maybe TRBD2 (6 bases). The V gene's germline CDR1 is DFQATT and CDR2 SNEGSKA (reference sequence). CDR3 size: 14 residues. V was clipped by 0 bases and J by 2 bases, with 10 bases between them. The CDR3 region is CSARDVGGQETQYF. CDR3 nucleotide sequence: TGCAGTGCTAGAGATGTGGGGGGACAAGAGACCCAGTACTTC.

The gene calls are TRBV5-4 and TRBJ2-2; TRBD2 agrees at 10 bases. Losses at the gene ends were 2 bases for V and 7 bases for J; bases not matched to a gene: 5. This CDR3 comprises 15 residues. Per the germline V gene, CDR1 is SGHNT and CDR2 is YYREEE (reference sequence). The CDR3 DNA reads TGTGCCAGCAGCTTCTGGACTAGCGGTGGCGGGGAGCTGTTTTTT. It codes for CASSFWTSGGGELFF.

V gene TRBV5-4 combines with J gene TRBJ1-6; the D gene is possibly TRBD1 (5 bases). The germline CDR1 and CDR2 sequences are SGHNT and YYREEE (reference sequence). V gave up 4 bases and J gave up 10 bases, with 15 bases separating them. The CDR3 runs to 14 residues. CDR3 residues: CASSPMRGSSPLHF. For the CDR3, the DNA is TGTGCCAGCAGCCCTATGCGGGGGAGCTCACCCCTCCACTTT.

The genes are TRBV12-3 or TRBV12-4 and TRBJ1-3, with D uncertain. Trimming removed 7 bases at V and 0 bases at J, with 10 bases between. The CDR3 extends over 14 amino acids. The DNA for the CDR3 is TGTGCCAGCAATAGAGACGGCTCTGGAAACACCATATATTTT. This gives the protein CASNRDGSGNTIYF.

This clonotype was recorded a few times. The V call is TRBV15, the J call TRBJ1-1; D unclear. V lost 1 base and J 7 bases, leaving 10 bases between the germline ends. The CDR3 covers 13 residues. Germline CDR1 and CDR2: LNHNV and YYDKDF (reference sequence). CDR3 in amino acids: CATSRVADVEAFF. The CDR3 DNA reads TGTGCCACCAGCAGAGTGGCCGACGTTGAAGCTTTCTTT.

The chain joins TRBV15 to TRBJ1-5; weak D call: TRBD1 (5 bases). The CDR3 spans 13 residues. CDR1 and CDR2 from the germline V gene are LNHNV and YYDKDF (reference sequence). Trimming removed 5 bases at V and 4 bases at J, with 9 bases between. CDR3 sequence: CATSLQVNQPQHF. CDR3 DNA: TGTGCCACCAGCCTACAGGTAAATCAGCCCCAGCATTTT.

This clonotype appeared a few times. The chain employs TRBV12-3 or TRBV12-4 and TRBJ2-4; TRBD1 aligns across 9 bases. The CDR3 is 13 residues long. V lost 8 bases and J lost 5; bases outside the gene matches: 4. CDR3 nucleotides: TGTGCCAGCCGGGACAGGGAGGAAAACATTCAGTACTTC. It codes for CASRDREENIQYF.

This clonotype was picked up a small number of times. The rearrangement joins TRBV4-3 to TRBJ1-2; D not certain. Germline V gene data show CDR1 as LGHNA and CDR2 as YSLEER. The CDR3 has 13 residues. V dropped 0 bases and J dropped 4 bases, with 6 bases sitting between them. The CDR3 region is CASSQEGRYGYTF. In DNA form, the CDR3 reads TGCGCCAGCAGCCAAGAAGGGCGCTATGGCTACACCTTC.

This clonotype has at least ten counts. The chain links TRBV20-1 to TRBJ2-4; perhaps D is TRBD1 or TRBD2 (7 bases each). The germline gives CDR1 DFQATT, CDR2 SNEGSKA (reference sequence). Deletions cut 5 bases from V and 10 bases from J, with 18 bases between. The CDR3 sequence is 13 residues long. The CDR3 region has the DNA TGCAGTGCTCATACAGGGGCGGGAGAGATTCAGTACTTC. It yields the protein CSAHTGAGEIQYF.